The rows below give T cell receptor beta chains drawn from one sample of a study of blood T cell repertoires in COVID-19. Sequencing was performed with immunoSEQ multiplex PCR; in TCRdb, only in-frame clones are kept and a portion is missing. The table lists about 120,000 clones, about 90% of them singletons, with about 8% in the top ten. Source material: peripheral blood. These TCRs come from a human donor in a cohort sampled during active COVID-19. Both conserved end residues are trimmed from each CDR3.

V	length	J	CDR3
TRBV5-1	15	TRBJ2-1	ASSLRGIAGGKDEQF
TRBV5-1	12	TRBJ1-4	ASSPIQGSGKLF
TRBV3-1/TRBV3-2	12	TRBJ2-1	ASSQEDRGHEQF
TRBV14	12	TRBJ1-1	ASSLRGRNTEAF
TRBV7-8	15	TRBJ1-1	ASSPPLYARGNTEAF
TRBV28	15	TRBJ2-7	ASSLWGDSPLSYEQY
TRBV28	11	TRBJ1-1	ASRANRGTEAF
TRBV28	10	TRBJ2-7	ASSSSLQGPY
TRBV15	12	TRBJ2-7	ATSRSGGAYEQY
TRBV7-9	15	TRBJ2-1	ASSLGEQGFTYNEQF
TRBV7-2	13	TRBJ2-7	ASSPQGLAGVEQY
TRBV5-1	14	TRBJ2-3	ASSTHTSGNADTQY
TRBV19	13	TRBJ2-6	ASTNRPPGANVLT
TRBV5-4	13	TRBJ1-4	ASSLDGPRGEKLF
TRBV29-1	12	TRBJ2-3	SVSKLADTDTQY